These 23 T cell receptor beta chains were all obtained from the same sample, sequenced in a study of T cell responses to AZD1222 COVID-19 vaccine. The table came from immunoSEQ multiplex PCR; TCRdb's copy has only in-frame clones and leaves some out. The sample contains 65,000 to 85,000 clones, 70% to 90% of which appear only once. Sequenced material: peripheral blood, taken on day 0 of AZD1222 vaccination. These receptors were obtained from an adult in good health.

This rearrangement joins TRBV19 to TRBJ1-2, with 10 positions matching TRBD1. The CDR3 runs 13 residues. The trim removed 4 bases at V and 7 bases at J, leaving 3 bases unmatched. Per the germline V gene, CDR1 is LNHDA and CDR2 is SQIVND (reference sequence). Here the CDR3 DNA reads TGTGCCAGTAGTAATGGACAGGGGGTTGGCTACACCTTC. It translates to CASSNGQGVGYTF.

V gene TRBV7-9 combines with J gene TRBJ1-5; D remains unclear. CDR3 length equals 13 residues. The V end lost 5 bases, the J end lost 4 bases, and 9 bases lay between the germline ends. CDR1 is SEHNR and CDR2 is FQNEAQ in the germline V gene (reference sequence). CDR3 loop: CASSPLGNQPQHF. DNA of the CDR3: TGTGCCAGCAGCCCCCTAGGTAATCAGCCCCAGCATTTT. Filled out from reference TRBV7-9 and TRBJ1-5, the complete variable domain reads DTGVSQNPRHKITKRGQNVTFRCDPISEHNRLYWYRQTLGQGPEFLTYFQNEAQLEKSRLLSDRFSAERPKGSFSTLEIQRTEQGDSAMYLCASSPLGNQPQHFGDGTRLSIL.

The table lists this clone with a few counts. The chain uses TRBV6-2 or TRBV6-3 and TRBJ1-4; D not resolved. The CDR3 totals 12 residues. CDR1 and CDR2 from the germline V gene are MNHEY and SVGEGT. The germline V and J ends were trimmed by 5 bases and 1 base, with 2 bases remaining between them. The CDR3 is CASSLTNEKLFF. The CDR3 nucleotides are TGTGCCAGCAGTCTAACTAATGAAAAACTGTTTTTT.

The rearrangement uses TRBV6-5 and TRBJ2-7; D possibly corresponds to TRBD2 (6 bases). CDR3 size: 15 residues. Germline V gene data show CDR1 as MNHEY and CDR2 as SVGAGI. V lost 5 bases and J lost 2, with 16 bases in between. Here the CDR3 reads CASSRSSVGTYEQYF. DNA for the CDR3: TGTGCCAGCAGTCGCTCTAGCGTCGGAACCTACGAGCAGTACTTC.

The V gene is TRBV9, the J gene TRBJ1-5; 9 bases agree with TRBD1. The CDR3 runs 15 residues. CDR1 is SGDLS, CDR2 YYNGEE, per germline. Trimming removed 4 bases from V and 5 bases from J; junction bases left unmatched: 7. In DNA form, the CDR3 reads TGTGCCAGCAGCAAACAGGGGGCGTTCTATCAGCCCCAGCATTTT. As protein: CASSKQGAFYQPQHF.

CDR3 region: CASSGTGGNTIYF. The CDR3 bases are TGTGCCAGCTCAGGGACAGGCGGAAACACCATATATTTT. J is TRBJ1-3 and V is TRBV18, with 8 positions matching TRBD1. The CDR3 is made up of 13 amino acids. V lost 5 bases and J lost 4; bases outside the gene matches: 1. Per the germline V gene, CDR1 is KGHSH and CDR2 is LQKENI.

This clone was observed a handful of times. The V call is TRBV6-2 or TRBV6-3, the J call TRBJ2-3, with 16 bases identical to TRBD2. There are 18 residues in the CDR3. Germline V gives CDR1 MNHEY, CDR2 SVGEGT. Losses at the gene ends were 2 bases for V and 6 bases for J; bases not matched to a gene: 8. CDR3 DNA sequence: TGTGCCAGCAGTTACATCGGGACTAGCGGGGGGGATGGGGATACGCAGTATTTT. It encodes CASSYIGTSGGDGDTQYF.

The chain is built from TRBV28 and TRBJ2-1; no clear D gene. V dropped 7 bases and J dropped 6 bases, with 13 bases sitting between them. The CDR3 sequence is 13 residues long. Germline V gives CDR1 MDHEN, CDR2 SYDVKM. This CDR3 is CASNVQVTNEQFF. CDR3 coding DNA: TGTGCCAGCAATGTTCAGGTTACCAATGAGCAGTTCTTC.

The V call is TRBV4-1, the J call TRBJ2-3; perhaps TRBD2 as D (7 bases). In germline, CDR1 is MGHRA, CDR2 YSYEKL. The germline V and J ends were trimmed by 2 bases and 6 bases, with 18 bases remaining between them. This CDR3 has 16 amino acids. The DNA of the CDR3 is TGCGCCAGCAGCCAACGGGCGGGGGCGCGGCGGGATACGCAGTATTTT. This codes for CASSQRAGARRDTQYF.

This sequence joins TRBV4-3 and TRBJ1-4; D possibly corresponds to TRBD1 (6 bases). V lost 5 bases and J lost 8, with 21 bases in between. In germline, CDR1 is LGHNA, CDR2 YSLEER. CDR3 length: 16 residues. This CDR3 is CASSDLPGAQAEKLFF. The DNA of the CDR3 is TGCGCCAGCAGCGACCTTCCGGGGGCGCAGGCGGAAAAACTGTTTTTT.

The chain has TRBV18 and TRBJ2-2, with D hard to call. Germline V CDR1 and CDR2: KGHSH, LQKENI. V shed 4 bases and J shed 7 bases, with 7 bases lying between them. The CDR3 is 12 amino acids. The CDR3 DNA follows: TGTGCCAGCTCACTCAGTGTCGGGGAGCTGTTTTTT. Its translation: CASSLSVGELFF. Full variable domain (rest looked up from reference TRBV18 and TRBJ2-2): NAGVMQNPRHLVRRRGQEARLRCSPMKGHSHVYWYRQLPEEGLKFMVYLQKENIIDESGMPKERFSAEFPKEGPSILRIQQVVRGDSAAYFCASSLSVGELFFGEGSRLTVL.

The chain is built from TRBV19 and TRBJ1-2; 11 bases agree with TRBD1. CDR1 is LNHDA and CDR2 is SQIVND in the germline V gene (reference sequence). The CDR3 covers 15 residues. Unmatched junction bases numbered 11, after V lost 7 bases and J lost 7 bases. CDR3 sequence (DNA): TGTGCCAGTATTGCGGCAGGACAGGGGGCGCTTGGCTACACCTTC. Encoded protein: CASIAAGQGALGYTF.

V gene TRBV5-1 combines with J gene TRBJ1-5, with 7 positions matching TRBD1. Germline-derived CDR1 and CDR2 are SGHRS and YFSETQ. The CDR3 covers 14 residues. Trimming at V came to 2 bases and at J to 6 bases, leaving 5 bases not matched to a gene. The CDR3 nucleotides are TGCGCCAGCAGCTTTTCAGGGGGGGGTCAGCCCCAGCATTTT. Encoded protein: CASSFSGGGQPQHF. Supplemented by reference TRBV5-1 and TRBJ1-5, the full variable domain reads KAGVTQTPRYLIKTRGQQVTLSCSPISGHRSVSWYQQTPGQGLQFLFEYFSETQRNKGNFPGRFSGRQFSNSRSEMNVSTLELGDSALYLCASSFSGGGQPQHFGDGTRLSIL.

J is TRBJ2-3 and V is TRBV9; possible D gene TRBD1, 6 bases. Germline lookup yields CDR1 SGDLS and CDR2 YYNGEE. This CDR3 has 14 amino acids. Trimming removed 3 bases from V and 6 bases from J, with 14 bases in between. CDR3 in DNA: TGTGCCAGCAGCGCACCGTCAGGGGCGGATACGCAGTATTTT. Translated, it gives CASSAPSGADTQYF.

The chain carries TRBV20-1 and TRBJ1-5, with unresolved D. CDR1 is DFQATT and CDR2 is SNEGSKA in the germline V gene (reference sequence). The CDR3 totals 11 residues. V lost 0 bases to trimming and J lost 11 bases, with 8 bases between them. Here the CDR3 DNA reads TGCAGTGCTAGAGACCGGCGGGCCCAGCATTTT. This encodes CSARDRRAQHF.

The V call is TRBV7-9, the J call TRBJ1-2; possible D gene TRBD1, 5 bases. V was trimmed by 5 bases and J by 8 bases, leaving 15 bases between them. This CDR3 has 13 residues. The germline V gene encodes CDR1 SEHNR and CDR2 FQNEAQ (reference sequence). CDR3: CASSLQGSGGYTF. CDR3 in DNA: TGTGCCAGCAGCCTCCAGGGTAGTGGCGGCTACACCTTC.

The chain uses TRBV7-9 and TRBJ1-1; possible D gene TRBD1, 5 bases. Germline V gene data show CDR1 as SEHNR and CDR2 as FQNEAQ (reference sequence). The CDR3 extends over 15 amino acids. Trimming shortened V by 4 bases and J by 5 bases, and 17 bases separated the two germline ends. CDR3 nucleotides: TGTGCCAGCAGCTCATTTGGGGGGGTAGGAACTGAAGCTTTCTTT. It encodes CASSSFGGVGTEAFF.

As DNA, the CDR3 is TGTGCCAGCAGCTTAGAGACCGTTCACAATGAGCAGTTCTTC. Translated: CASSLETVHNEQFF. The rearrangement joins TRBV21-1 to TRBJ2-1. TRBV21-1 is given as a pseudogene. The length of the CDR3 is 14 residues.

The CDR3 loop reads CASSPGSNQPQHF. CDR3 nucleotide sequence: TGTGCCAGCAGCCCTGGAAGCAATCAGCCCCAGCATTTT. The chain combines TRBV28 with TRBJ1-5, with unresolved D. Germline V gene sequence: CDR1 MDHEN, CDR2 SYDVKM. Deletions cut 6 bases from V and 1 base from J, with 7 bases between. This CDR3 is built from 13 residues.

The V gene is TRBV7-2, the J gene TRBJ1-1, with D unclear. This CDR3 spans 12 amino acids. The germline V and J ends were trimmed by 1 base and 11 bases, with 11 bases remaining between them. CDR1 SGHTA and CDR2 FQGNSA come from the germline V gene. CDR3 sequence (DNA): TGTGCCAGCAGCTTAGTCTCCGCCGGGGCTTTCTTT. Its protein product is CASSLVSAGAFF.

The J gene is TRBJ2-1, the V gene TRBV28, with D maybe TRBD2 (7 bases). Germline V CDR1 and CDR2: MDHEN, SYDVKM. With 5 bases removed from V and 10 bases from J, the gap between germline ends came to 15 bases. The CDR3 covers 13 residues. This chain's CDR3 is CASSRGGLGEQFF. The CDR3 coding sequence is TGTGCCAGCAGTCGCGGGGGCCTCGGGGAGCAGTTCTTC.

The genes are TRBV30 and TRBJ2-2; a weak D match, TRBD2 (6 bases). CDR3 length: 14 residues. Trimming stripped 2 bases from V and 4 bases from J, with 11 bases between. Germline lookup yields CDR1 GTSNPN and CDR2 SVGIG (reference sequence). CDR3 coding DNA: TGTGCCTGGAGTCTAAGGGGACTCACCGGGGAGCTGTTTTTT. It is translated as CAWSLRGLTGELFF.

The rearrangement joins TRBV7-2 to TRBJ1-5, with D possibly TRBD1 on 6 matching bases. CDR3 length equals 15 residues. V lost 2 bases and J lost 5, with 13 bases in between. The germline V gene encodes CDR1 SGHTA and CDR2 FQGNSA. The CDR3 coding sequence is TGTGCCAGCAGCTTAACAGGGTGGGCGCATCAGCCCCAGCATTTT. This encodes CASSLTGWAHQPQHF.